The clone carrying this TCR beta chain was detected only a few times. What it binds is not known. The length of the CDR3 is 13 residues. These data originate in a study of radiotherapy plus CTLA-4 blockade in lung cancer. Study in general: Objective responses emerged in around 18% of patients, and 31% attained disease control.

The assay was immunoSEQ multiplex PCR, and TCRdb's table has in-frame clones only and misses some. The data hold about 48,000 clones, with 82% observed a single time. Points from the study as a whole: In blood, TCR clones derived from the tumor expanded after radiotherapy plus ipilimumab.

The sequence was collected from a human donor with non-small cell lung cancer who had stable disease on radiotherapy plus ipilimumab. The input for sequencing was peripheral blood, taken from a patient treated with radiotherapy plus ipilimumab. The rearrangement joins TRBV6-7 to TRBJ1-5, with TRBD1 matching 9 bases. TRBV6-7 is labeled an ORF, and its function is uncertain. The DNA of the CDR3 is TGTGCTCCAATAGGACAGGGGCATCAGCCCCAGCATTTT. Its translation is CAPIGQGHQPQHF.